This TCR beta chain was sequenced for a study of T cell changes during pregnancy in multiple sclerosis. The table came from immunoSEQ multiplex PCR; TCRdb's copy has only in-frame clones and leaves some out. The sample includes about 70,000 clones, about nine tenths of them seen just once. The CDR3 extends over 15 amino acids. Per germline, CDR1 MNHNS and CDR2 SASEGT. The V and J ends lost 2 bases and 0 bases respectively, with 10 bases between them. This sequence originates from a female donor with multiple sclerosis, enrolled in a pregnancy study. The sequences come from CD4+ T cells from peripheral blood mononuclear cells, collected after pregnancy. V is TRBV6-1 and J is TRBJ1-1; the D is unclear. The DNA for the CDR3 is TGTGCCAGCAGTGAATTATCAGGCATGAACACTGAAGCTTTCTTT. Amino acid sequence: CASSELSGMNTEAFF.